These T cell receptor beta chains were read from a single sample in a study of T-cell memory formation after mild COVID-19. In TCRdb, the 5' RACE reads were re-called with MiXCR into one record per CDR3 protein. The data contain approximately 350,000 distinct CDR3 sequences, approximately 15% of them singletons. The sequencing input was PBMCs or a T cell subset sorted from them (not recorded which). Receptor source: a man aged 18 to 35 who had mild COVID-19 (a few samples of this study predate the infection). Cell type and time point are not known. Each CDR3 is given with its conserved first and last residue. Each record gives: CDR3 DNA, CDR3 protein, D gene, V gene, J gene, clone size. A D gene is named only where the DNA matches it firmly. Expanded clones are given a class, and other clones once, few, many or no size at all.

CDR3nt: TGCGCCAGCAGCCAAGATCGGAGGACTAGCCGCGAGCAGTACTTC
CDR3aa: CASSQDRRTSREQYF
d_gene: TRBD2
v_gene: TRBV4-1
j_gene: TRBJ2-7
abundance: few

CDR3nt: TGTGCCAGCAGCTCGGACTGGGTCAAAAACATTCAGTACTTC
CDR3aa: CASSSDWVKNIQYF
d_gene: -
v_gene: TRBV7-9
j_gene: TRBJ2-4
abundance: -

CDR3nt: TGTGCCAGCAGCGTAGCGGGGGGGGAACCTTATTCACCCCTCCACTTT
CDR3aa: CASSVAGGEPYSPLHF
d_gene: -
v_gene: TRBV9
j_gene: TRBJ1-6
abundance: few

CDR3nt: TGTGCCAGCAGTTCGGAGGGACTTCATAATGGCTACACCTTC
CDR3aa: CASSSEGLHNGYTF
d_gene: -
v_gene: TRBV6-6
j_gene: TRBJ1-2
abundance: -

CDR3nt: TGTGCCAGCAGCGCGGGACGGGCGTCGTATTCACCCCTCCACTTT
CDR3aa: CASSAGRASYSPLHF
d_gene: -
v_gene: TRBV7-2
j_gene: TRBJ1-6
abundance: many

CDR3nt: TGTGCCAGCAGCTCCCGGCAGGGGGCCAATGAAAAACTGTTTTTT
CDR3aa: CASSSRQGANEKLFF
d_gene: TRBD1
v_gene: TRBV7-9
j_gene: TRBJ1-4
abundance: few

CDR3nt: TGTGCCAGCTCACCGGGACAGGGGGCTGTTGGAAACACCATATATTTT
CDR3aa: CASSPGQGAVGNTIYF
d_gene: TRBD1
v_gene: TRBV18
j_gene: TRBJ1-3
abundance: -

CDR3nt: TGTGCCAGCAGCCCCCGGCCGGGACAGGGTGGAACCGGGGAGCTGTTTTTT
CDR3aa: CASSPRPGQGGTGELFF
d_gene: TRBD1
v_gene: TRBV7-7
j_gene: TRBJ2-2
abundance: -

CDR3nt: TGTGCCAGCAGTCCGCCTCCCTACAGGAGCCATGGCTACACCTTC
CDR3aa: CASSPPPYRSHGYTF
d_gene: -
v_gene: TRBV6-2/TRBV6-3
j_gene: TRBJ1-2
abundance: few

CDR3nt: TGTGCCAGCAGTGACGAGGGCCTGATGAACACTGAAGCTTTCTTT
CDR3aa: CASSDEGLMNTEAFF
d_gene: -
v_gene: TRBV12-3/TRBV12-4
j_gene: TRBJ1-1
abundance: few

CDR3nt: TGTGCCAGCAGCTTAGATAACCGGGACTTCACTGAAGCTTTCTTT
CDR3aa: CASSLDNRDFTEAFF
d_gene: -
v_gene: TRBV7-6
j_gene: TRBJ1-1
abundance: -

CDR3nt: TGTGCCAGCAGCTTTCGGACAGGGATGGAGACCCAGTACTTC
CDR3aa: CASSFRTGMETQYF
d_gene: TRBD1
v_gene: TRBV5-8
j_gene: TRBJ2-5
abundance: few

CDR3nt: TGCGCCAGCAGCTCGCGGACAGGGGAGAACCGGGAGCTGTTTTTT
CDR3aa: CASSSRTGENRELFF
d_gene: TRBD1
v_gene: TRBV5-1
j_gene: TRBJ2-2
abundance: few

CDR3nt: TGTGCCAGCAGCGTCGGGACTGCGCAACAAGAGACCCAGTACTTC
CDR3aa: CASSVGTAQQETQYF
d_gene: -
v_gene: TRBV9
j_gene: TRBJ2-5
abundance: few

CDR3nt: TGTGCCAGCAGCCTGGGGGTAGCTTTCAATGAGCAGTTCTTC
CDR3aa: CASSLGVAFNEQFF
d_gene: -
v_gene: TRBV3-1
j_gene: TRBJ2-1
abundance: few

CDR3nt: TGTGCCAGCAGTTTCAAGGGGATAGGGCAGCCCCAGCATTTT
CDR3aa: CASSFKGIGQPQHF
d_gene: -
v_gene: TRBV27
j_gene: TRBJ1-5
abundance: few

CDR3nt: TGTGCCAGCAGCTCCACCGGGGGGCGGAACGAGCAGTACTTC
CDR3aa: CASSSTGGRNEQYF
d_gene: -
v_gene: TRBV11-2
j_gene: TRBJ2-7
abundance: -

CDR3nt: TGTGCCAGCAGCCCAAAGAGGGGGCGAGGATACACTGAAGCTTTCTTT
CDR3aa: CASSPKRGRGYTEAFF
d_gene: TRBD1
v_gene: TRBV7-9
j_gene: TRBJ1-1
abundance: few

CDR3nt: TGCAGTGCACGGTCCCTAGCGGGGGCCAGCACAGATACGCAGTATTTT
CDR3aa: CSARSLAGASTDTQYF
d_gene: TRBD2
v_gene: TRBV20-1
j_gene: TRBJ2-3
abundance: -

CDR3nt: TGTGCCAGCTCACCTAACACAGATACGCAGTATTTT
CDR3aa: CASSPNTDTQYF
d_gene: -
v_gene: TRBV5-1
j_gene: TRBJ2-3
abundance: many

CDR3nt: TGCAGCGTTAACAGGGGGTCCTACAATGAGCAGTTCTTC
CDR3aa: CSVNRGSYNEQFF
d_gene: TRBD1
v_gene: TRBV29-1
j_gene: TRBJ2-1
abundance: -

CDR3nt: TGCAGTGCTTACTCTACAGATACGCAGTATTTT
CDR3aa: CSAYSTDTQYF
d_gene: -
v_gene: TRBV20-1
j_gene: TRBJ2-3
abundance: -

CDR3nt: TGTGCCAGCAGGGAACTAGCGGACAATGAGCAGTTCTTC
CDR3aa: CASRELADNEQFF
d_gene: TRBD2
v_gene: TRBV2
j_gene: TRBJ2-1
abundance: few

CDR3nt: TGTGCCAGCAGCGTAGAACCAGGGGCGAACTATGGCTACACCTTC
CDR3aa: CASSVEPGANYGYTF
d_gene: -
v_gene: TRBV9
j_gene: TRBJ1-2
abundance: -

CDR3nt: TGTGCCAGCAGCGGCCGTACGAGGGGCGCGAGGGACATTCAGTACTTC
CDR3aa: CASSGRTRGARDIQYF
d_gene: -
v_gene: TRBV28
j_gene: TRBJ2-4
abundance: few

CDR3nt: TGTGCCAGCAGCTTTGGCGGGGGGGAGCTGTTTTTT
CDR3aa: CASSFGGGELFF
d_gene: -
v_gene: TRBV5-6
j_gene: TRBJ2-2
abundance: many

CDR3nt: TGTGCTAGTGGTTTGGTACTGAGAGCGGGGGGGAAGTACCAAGAGACCCAGTACTTC
CDR3aa: CASGLVLRAGGKYQETQYF
d_gene: TRBD2
v_gene: TRBV12-5
j_gene: TRBJ2-5
abundance: -

CDR3nt: TGCGCCAGCAGGCCACAGGGGCCGGCAGATACGCAGTATTTT
CDR3aa: CASRPQGPADTQYF
d_gene: TRBD1
v_gene: TRBV5-1
j_gene: TRBJ2-3
abundance: few

CDR3nt: TGTGCCAGCAGCTCTGACGCAAGCTATGGCTACACCTTC
CDR3aa: CASSSDASYGYTF
d_gene: -
v_gene: TRBV7-9
j_gene: TRBJ1-2
abundance: many

CDR3nt: TGTGCCAGCATCCCTGGGGCAGGGTGGGGTAGCACTGAAGCTTTCTTT
CDR3aa: CASIPGAGWGSTEAFF
d_gene: -
v_gene: TRBV12-3/TRBV12-4
j_gene: TRBJ1-1
abundance: -

CDR3nt: TGTGCCAGCGAGCATGATGATGGCTACACCTTC
CDR3aa: CASEHDDGYTF
d_gene: -
v_gene: TRBV6-2/TRBV6-3
j_gene: TRBJ1-2
abundance: few

CDR3nt: TGTGCCAGCAGATCCCCACTGGGGCAGGGCGGAGAGACCCAGTACTTC
CDR3aa: CASRSPLGQGGETQYF
d_gene: -
v_gene: TRBV7-9
j_gene: TRBJ2-5
abundance: few

CDR3nt: TGTGCCAGCAGTTTAAGACGCAATCAGCCCCAGCATTTT
CDR3aa: CASSLRRNQPQHF
d_gene: -
v_gene: TRBV12-3/TRBV12-4
j_gene: TRBJ1-5
abundance: many

CDR3nt: TGTGCCAGCAGTGAGGATCCCTGGACGCAGTATTTT
CDR3aa: CASSEDPWTQYF
d_gene: -
v_gene: TRBV9
j_gene: TRBJ2-3
abundance: -

CDR3nt: TGTGCCAGCACCCGTTCCGGTGAGGATGGTGAAAAACTGTTTTTT
CDR3aa: CASTRSGEDGEKLFF
d_gene: -
v_gene: TRBV6-2/TRBV6-3
j_gene: TRBJ1-4
abundance: many

CDR3nt: TGTGCCAGCAGCCCTTCCCCAGGCGGGGGGTTCGAGACCCAGTACTTC
CDR3aa: CASSPSPGGGFETQYF
d_gene: TRBD2
v_gene: TRBV28
j_gene: TRBJ2-5
abundance: -

CDR3nt: TGCGCCAGCAGCTCCCCAGGGGATAACTACGAGCAGTACTTC
CDR3aa: CASSSPGDNYEQYF
d_gene: -
v_gene: TRBV5-1
j_gene: TRBJ2-7
abundance: few

CDR3nt: TGTGCCAGCAGCGTAGTTCCGAGTGGGGATGGCTACACCTTC
CDR3aa: CASSVVPSGDGYTF
d_gene: -
v_gene: TRBV9
j_gene: TRBJ1-2
abundance: -

CDR3nt: TGTGCCAGCAGCCATGGACTCATACGGACCCAGTACTTC
CDR3aa: CASSHGLIRTQYF
d_gene: -
v_gene: TRBV12-3/TRBV12-4
j_gene: TRBJ2-5
abundance: few

CDR3nt: TGTGCCAGCAGCCCCGCGGGCGGGGGGGCAACCGGGGAGCTGTTTTTT
CDR3aa: CASSPAGGGATGELFF
d_gene: TRBD2
v_gene: TRBV7-3
j_gene: TRBJ2-2
abundance: few

CDR3nt: TGTGCCATCAGTGCACGGGACCCAACAGATACGCAGTATTTT
CDR3aa: CAISARDPTDTQYF
d_gene: -
v_gene: TRBV10-3
j_gene: TRBJ2-3
abundance: few

CDR3nt: TGTGCCAGCAGCGTAGAACTCCCTGGGCTGGGAAGCTCTGGAAACACCATATATTTT
CDR3aa: CASSVELPGLGSSGNTIYF
d_gene: -
v_gene: TRBV9
j_gene: TRBJ1-3
abundance: -

CDR3nt: TGCGCCAGCAGCCCGGACAGGGCAGCAGATACGCAGTATTTT
CDR3aa: CASSPDRAADTQYF
d_gene: TRBD1
v_gene: TRBV5-1
j_gene: TRBJ2-3
abundance: few

CDR3nt: TGCGCCAGCAGCCGTTTCGGGACAGGGGAGCGCACCATATATTTT
CDR3aa: CASSRFGTGERTIYF
d_gene: TRBD1
v_gene: TRBV4-1
j_gene: TRBJ1-3
abundance: few

CDR3nt: TGTGCCAGCAGCCAAGCCCCAGGGTCACCCCTCCACTTT
CDR3aa: CASSQAPGSPLHF
d_gene: -
v_gene: TRBV7-2
j_gene: TRBJ1-6
abundance: -

CDR3nt: TGCAGTGCTAGAGATCAGAACCCCGGAGCTTTCTTT
CDR3aa: CSARDQNPGAFF
d_gene: -
v_gene: TRBV20-1
j_gene: TRBJ1-1
abundance: -

CDR3nt: TGTGCCAGCAGTCCAAACCCGGGACTAGCGAACACAGATACGCAGTATTTT
CDR3aa: CASSPNPGLANTDTQYF
d_gene: TRBD2
v_gene: TRBV28
j_gene: TRBJ2-3
abundance: -

CDR3nt: TGTGCCAGCAGCTTAGGGGGAAACTATGGCTACACCTTC
CDR3aa: CASSLGGNYGYTF
d_gene: -
v_gene: TRBV12-3/TRBV12-4
j_gene: TRBJ1-2
abundance: many

CDR3nt: TGTGCCAGCAGCAAAGTTCAAACGCCCGCGGGGTCCCTAAATAACTATGGCTACACCTTC
CDR3aa: CASSKVQTPAGSLNNYGYTF
d_gene: -
v_gene: TRBV21-1
j_gene: TRBJ1-2
abundance: -

CDR3nt: TGTGCCAGCAGCGGGTCCGGGACAGGGGTTGGAGATACGCAGTATTTT
CDR3aa: CASSGSGTGVGDTQYF
d_gene: TRBD1
v_gene: TRBV11-3
j_gene: TRBJ2-3
abundance: -

CDR3nt: TGCGCCAGCAGCCAAGCCCCAGGCCCAGATACGCAGTATTTT
CDR3aa: CASSQAPGPDTQYF
d_gene: -
v_gene: TRBV4-3
j_gene: TRBJ2-3
abundance: many

CDR3nt: TGTGCCTGGAGTGTCGCGGACAGGGTGCACTATGGCTACACCTTC
CDR3aa: CAWSVADRVHYGYTF
d_gene: TRBD1
v_gene: TRBV30
j_gene: TRBJ1-2
abundance: -

CDR3nt: TGTGCCAGCAGTTCCTCGCCCCTGGACAGCGCACAGATACGCACAGATACGCAGTATTTT
CDR3aa: CASSSSPLDSAQIRTDTQYF
d_gene: -
v_gene: TRBV7-2
j_gene: TRBJ2-3
abundance: -

CDR3nt: TGTGCCAGCAGTTTGAGGGGACAGGGGGCAGATACGCAGTATTTT
CDR3aa: CASSLRGQGADTQYF
d_gene: TRBD1
v_gene: TRBV12-3/TRBV12-4
j_gene: TRBJ2-3
abundance: few

CDR3nt: TGTGCCAGCAGCGTGGGGGCTTCTCAGGCAGATACGCAGTATTTT
CDR3aa: CASSVGASQADTQYF
d_gene: -
v_gene: TRBV9
j_gene: TRBJ2-3
abundance: -

CDR3nt: TGTGCCAGTACCATAACGGGTCAGCCCCAGCATTTT
CDR3aa: CASTITGQPQHF
d_gene: -
v_gene: TRBV19
j_gene: TRBJ1-5
abundance: -